This TCR beta chain stems from a study of blood T cell repertoires in COVID-19. Overall study context: COVID-19 samples from acute and convalescent phases originated in the United States, Italy and Spain.

This CDR3 has 14 amino acids. Germline lookup yields CDR1 SGHVS and CDR2 FQNEAQ. The V and J ends lost 1 base and 3 bases respectively, with 10 bases between them. In the original workflow: Nucleated cell counts were estimated from reference gene primer amplification. Profiled with immunoSEQ multiplex PCR; TCRdb holds only in-frame clones, not every one. That table gives V, J and clone size, and the DNA gave D and trimming. The table lists about 320,000 clones, roughly nine tenths of them singletons. Recruitment covered roughly 22 US areas and drew participants whose ages spanned 18 to 89 years. This chain joins TRBV7-8 and TRBJ2-7; perhaps TRBD1 as D (5 bases). This receptor was taken from a man in his fifties or sixties who had recovered from COVID-19. Specimen: PBMCs or T cells enriched from blood (not recorded which). CDR3 region: CASSLDRNYYEQYF. The CDR3 DNA is TGTGCCAGCAGCTTAGACAGGAACTACTACGAGCAGTACTTC.